A single sample gave rise to the 27 T cell receptor beta chains below, sequenced in a study of molecular identifiers for immune sequencing clone quantification. TCRdb reanalysed the PCR reads using MiXCR and keeps one entry per CDR3 protein. The sample carries about 640,000 distinct CDR3 sequences, less than 20% recorded once. Sequenced sample: naive CD8+ T cells from blood, with Jurkat cell RNA spiked in. Documented subset: FACS-sorted CD8+CD4-CCR7+CD45RA+ naive T cells. The receptors were sampled from a human donor in good health. Some libraries in this study had Jurkat cell RNA spiked in.

Only a few counts were recorded for this clonotype. The chain carries TRBV7-2 and TRBJ2-1; 13 bases agree with TRBD2. With 7 bases clipped from V and 6 bases from J, the junction kept 12 bases outside the gene matches. Germline V CDR1 and CDR2: SGHTA, FQGNSA. The CDR3 extends over 17 amino acids. The CDR3 DNA is TGTGCCAGCACCGGGACTAGCGGGACATTTTTCGGCAATGAGCAGTTCTTC. Protein sequence: CASTGTSGTFFGNEQFF. The variable domain in full, with the rest retrieved from reference TRBV7-2 and TRBJ2-1, is GAGVSQSPSNKVTEKGKDVELRCDPISGHTALYWYRQSLGQGLEFLIYFQGNSAPDKSGLPSDRFSAERTGGSVSTLTIQRTQQEDSAVYLCASTGTSGTFFGNEQFFGPGTRLTVL.

Only a few counts were recorded for this clonotype. V gene TRBV11-2 combines with J gene TRBJ2-2, with TRBD1 identical over 9 bases. Unmatched junction bases numbered 11, after V lost 0 bases and J lost 6 bases. The germline V gene encodes CDR1 SGHAT and CDR2 FQNNGV. This CDR3 region has 18 residues. In DNA, the CDR3 is TGTGCCAGCAGCTTAGATCGATGGACAGGGGTTAGGTCCGGGGAGCTGTTTTTT. Its protein is CASSLDRWTGVRSGELFF.

The J gene is TRBJ2-2, the V gene TRBV11-3, with no clear D. The CDR3 is 13 residues long. With 1 base removed from V and 7 bases from J, the gap between germline ends came to 7 bases. Germline-derived CDR1 and CDR2 are SGHNT and YENEEA. For the CDR3, the DNA is TGTGCCAGCAGCTTAGGGAACTACGGGGAGCTGTTTTTT. Protein product: CASSLGNYGELFF.

This clonotype was detected a few times. V usage is TRBV30 and J usage is TRBJ2-7; unclear D gene. This CDR3 comprises 13 residues. From germline, CDR1 is GTSNPN and CDR2 SVGIG (reference sequence). With 0 bases removed from V and 3 bases from J, the gap between germline ends came to 9 bases. CDR3 amino acids: CAWSVRHGYEQYF. CDR3 bases: TGTGCCTGGAGTGTACGGCACGGCTACGAGCAGTACTTC.

This clonotype turned up a few times. The rearrangement uses TRBV12-3 or TRBV12-4 and TRBJ2-1; D remains unclear. The CDR3 runs to 11 residues. V was shortened by 6 bases and J by 6 bases, with 6 bases between the two germline ends. The CDR3 reads CASRYVNEQFF. The CDR3 nucleotides are TGTGCCAGCAGGTACGTCAATGAGCAGTTCTTC.

At least ten counts were recorded for this clonotype. The chain carries TRBV5-4 and TRBJ2-3, with TRBD2 matching 7 bases. Germline lookup yields CDR1 SGHNT and CDR2 YYREEE (reference sequence). Unmatched junction bases numbered 8, after V lost 5 bases and J lost 2 bases. The CDR3 is 15 amino acids. The CDR3 reads CASSYAGTITDTQYF. The DNA of the CDR3 is TGTGCCAGCAGTTATGCCGGGACTATCACAGATACGCAGTATTTT.

Only a few counts were recorded for this clonotype. The chain has TRBV7-9 and TRBJ2-5; D unclear. Per germline, CDR1 SEHNR and CDR2 FQNEAQ (reference sequence). The CDR3 loop spans 13 amino acids. Trimming shortened V by 7 bases and J by 4 bases, and 13 bases separated the two germline ends. CDR3 region: CASIGVNLETQYF. DNA of the CDR3: TGTGCCAGCATCGGCGTTAATTTAGAGACCCAGTACTTC.

This clonotype has ten or more counts. The DNA of the CDR3 is TGCGCCAGCAGCCAAGATACAGGGACGAACACTGAAGCTTTCTTT. Protein product: CASSQDTGTNTEAFF. The V gene is TRBV4-1, the J gene TRBJ1-1, with TRBD1 as a possible D gene (6 bases). CDR1 is MGHRA and CDR2 is YSYEKL in the germline V gene. The CDR3 spans 15 residues. With 0 bases removed from V and 1 base from J, the gap between germline ends came to 9 bases.

This clonotype has just a few counts. The rearrangement links TRBV2 to TRBJ1-3; possible D gene TRBD1, 6 bases. This CDR3 region has 14 residues. The germline V gene encodes CDR1 SNHLY and CDR2 FYNNEI. Trimming took off 7 bases at V and 5 bases at J, with 15 bases between the two ends. CDR3 loop: CASTPGQGRNTIYF. DNA of the CDR3: TGTGCCAGCACCCCGGGGCAGGGGAGAAACACCATATATTTT. The full variable domain, in which reference TRBV2 and TRBJ1-3 provide the parts outside the CDR3, is EPEVTQTPSHQVTQMGQEVILRCVPISNHLYFYWYRQILGQKVEFLVSFYNNEISEKSEIFDDQFSVERPDGSNFTLKIRSTKLEDSAMYFCASTPGQGRNTIYFGEGSWLTVV.

This clonotype was counted between two and nine times. The V and J genes are TRBV2 and TRBJ2-2; the D is unclear. The V end was cut by 1 base, the J end by 2 bases, with 11 bases between. CDR1 is SNHLY, CDR2 FYNNEI, per germline. The CDR3 sequence is 16 residues long. The CDR3 DNA is TGTGCCAGCAGTGAAGGGCCCTGGAAAAACACCGGGGAGCTGTTTTTT. Residues: CASSEGPWKNTGELFF.

Points on this clonotype: This may be a read error: a much more frequent sequence differs by one nucleotide. Since the CDR3 does not end with the conserved phenylalanine or tryptophan, this likely comes from a read error. The V and J genes are TRBV7-9 and TRBJ2-7; 10 bases match TRBD2. The junction had 8 bases not matched to a gene; V was cut back by 4 bases and J by 5 bases. From germline, CDR1 is SEHNR and CDR2 FQNEAQ (reference sequence). CDR3 length: 15 residues. CDR3 residues: CASSYGASGSHEQYL. The CDR3 region has the DNA TGTGCCAGCAGCTACGGGGCTAGCGGGAGCCACGAGCAGTACCTC.

This clonotype was seen many times. V and J are TRBV5-5 and TRBJ2-2, with 13 bases matching TRBD2. Germline V gives CDR1 SGHKS, CDR2 YYEKEE (reference sequence). J gave up 3 bases and V 4 bases, and 6 bases lay outside the gene matches. CDR3 length equals 17 residues. The CDR3 sequence is CASSPRLAGGYTGELFF. The CDR3 DNA is TGTGCCAGCAGCCCCAGACTAGCGGGGGGTTACACCGGGGAGCTGTTTTTT. The whole variable domain, filled in from reference TRBV5-5 and TRBJ2-2, reads DAGVTQSPTHLIKTRGQQVTLRCSPISGHKSVSWYQQVLGQGPQFIFQYYEKEERGRGNFPDRFSARQFPNYSSELNVNALLLGDSALYLCASSPRLAGGYTGELFFGEGSRLTVL.

This clonotype was counted many times. The chain uses TRBV27 and TRBJ2-7; D not certain. V was pared by 0 bases and J by 0 bases, with 9 bases between. Per germline, CDR1 MNHEY and CDR2 SMNVEV (reference sequence). The CDR3 has 15 amino acids. The CDR3 reads CASSLSPVSSYEQYF. The CDR3 bases are TGTGCCAGCAGTTTATCTCCGGTCAGCTCCTACGAGCAGTACTTC.

This clonotype appeared many times. This chain joins TRBV20-1 and TRBJ1-6; D unclear. V dropped 0 bases and J dropped 0 bases, with 9 bases sitting between them. There are 16 residues in the CDR3. Looked up from germline, CDR1 is DFQATT and CDR2 is SNEGSKA (reference sequence). CDR3 bases: TGCAGTGCTAGAGAGACACTGATCTCCTATAATTCACCCCTCCACTTT. Protein product: CSARETLISYNSPLHF.

This clonotype was observed many times. This sequence joins TRBV6-1 and TRBJ1-1; 8 positions agree with TRBD1. Germline CDR1 is MNHNS and CDR2 is SASEGT. The CDR3 extends over 15 amino acids. J gave up 2 bases and V 7 bases, and 9 bases lay outside the gene matches. This CDR3 is CASNGQGMDNTEAFF. Here the CDR3 DNA reads TGTGCCAGCAACGGACAGGGAATGGACAACACTGAAGCTTTCTTT.

This clonotype was seen ten or more times. In DNA form, the CDR3 reads TGTGCCTGGAGTGATGGCCATGGGGCGGATCAGCCCCAGCATTTT. Its translation: CAWSDGHGADQPQHF. The chain joins TRBV30 to TRBJ1-5; the D gene is possibly TRBD1 (5 bases). CDR1 and CDR2 (germline): GTSNPN, SVGIG (reference sequence). This CDR3 is built from 15 residues. Trimming removed 1 base at V and 5 bases at J, with 15 bases between. Full variable domain (remainder filled in from reference TRBV30 and TRBJ1-5): SQTIHQWPATLVQPVGSPLSLECTVEGTSNPNLYWYRQAAGRGLQLLFYSVGIGQISSEVPQNLSASRPQDRQFILSSKKLLLSDSGFYLCAWSDGHGADQPQHFGDGTRLSIL.

The table lists this clonotype with many counts. The chain has TRBV29-1 and TRBJ1-2; TRBD1 aligns across 11 bases. This CDR3 region has 13 residues. V was pared by 7 bases and J by 2 bases, with 3 bases of the junction left unmatched. Germline V lookup: CDR1 SQVTM, CDR2 ANQGSEA. As DNA, the CDR3 is TGCAGCGCTGGGACAGGGGGAAACTATGGCTACACCTTC. It specifies CSAGTGGNYGYTF.

As regards this clonotype: A much larger clone is a single base away; this may be a read error. V is TRBV5-5 and J is TRBJ1-6; D remains ambiguous. Per the germline V gene, CDR1 is SGHKS and CDR2 is YYEKEE (reference sequence). The CDR3 spans 18 residues. CDR3 sequence: CAGSLEAEAGSYNSPLHF. The CDR3 DNA reads TGTGCCGGCAGCTTGGAAGCGGAGGCAGGCTCCTATAATTCACCCCTCCACTTT.

Many counts were recorded for this clonotype. The chain is built from TRBV19 and TRBJ2-7; D call uncertain. Germline values: CDR1 LNHDA, CDR2 SQIVND (reference sequence). This CDR3 spans 16 amino acids. V was trimmed by 4 bases and J by 4 bases, leaving 20 bases between them. DNA of the CDR3: TGTGCCAGTAGTACAAGCGCTAGATTATTGGAATACGAGCAGTACTTC. Its translation is CASSTSARLLEYEQYF.

This clonotype was seen at least ten times. V and J are TRBV28 and TRBJ1-4, with D unclear. The CDR3 is made up of 14 amino acids. Germline values: CDR1 MDHEN, CDR2 SYDVKM. Trimming shortened V by 2 bases and J by 8 bases, and 12 bases separated the two germline ends. CDR3 DNA sequence: TGTGCCAGCAGTTTAGCCTATGGGCCGGAAAAACTGTTTTTT. It translates to CASSLAYGPEKLFF.

The chain couples TRBV15 to TRBJ1-1; D is unclear. V was clipped by 3 bases and J by 1 base, with 9 bases between them. The germline V gene has CDR1 LNHNV and CDR2 YYDKDF (reference sequence). The CDR3 runs 14 residues. For the CDR3, the DNA is TGTGCCACCAGCAGCTCACGGGGGAACACTGAAGCTTTCTTT. This gives the protein CATSSSRGNTEAFF.

This clonotype was observed at least ten times. The gene calls are TRBV7-9 and TRBJ1-3, with D possibly being TRBD1 (5 bases). V lost 5 bases to trimming and J lost 0 bases, with 17 bases between them. Germline CDR1 reads SEHNR; CDR2 reads FQNEAQ (reference sequence). The CDR3 loop spans 17 amino acids. DNA of the CDR3: TGTGCCAGCAGCCCCCCGTTGAAGGGGAGCTCTGGAAACACCATATATTTT. Encoded protein: CASSPPLKGSSGNTIYF.

In this sample, this clonotype turned up many times. The gene calls are TRBV4-2 and TRBJ2-7; D unresolved. The CDR3 contains 13 residues. Germline V gives CDR1 LGHNA, CDR2 YNFKEQ. The V and J ends lost 1 base and 5 bases respectively, with 9 bases between them. CDR3 DNA: TGTGCCAGCAGCCAAGTCGGCGCGGACGAGCAGTACTTC. Translating gives CASSQVGADEQYF.

This clonotype was found many times. The rearrangement links TRBV12-3 or TRBV12-4 to TRBJ2-3, with 11 bases identical to TRBD2. V shed 6 bases, J shed 5 bases, and the junction held 10 bases outside the gene matches. The CDR3 contains 16 residues. The CDR3 nucleotides read TGTGCCAGCAGCCAGTACCTAGCGGGGGGTGTAGATACGCAGTATTTT. Its protein product is CASSQYLAGGVDTQYF.

This clonotype was picked up many times. The chain recombines TRBV12-3 or TRBV12-4 with TRBJ2-3; D is unresolved. The CDR3 is made up of 11 amino acids. Trimming pared 4 bases from V and 6 bases from J, leaving 5 bases between. CDR3 sequence: CASSYEDTQYF. In DNA, the CDR3 is TGTGCCAGCAGTTACGAGGATACGCAGTATTTT.

Turning to this clonotype: Germline and junction disagree at one end, which may indicate a read error. The chain has TRBV19 and TRBJ2-3; D uncertain. The CDR3 has 15 amino acids. CDR1 is LNHDA and CDR2 is SQIVND in the germline V gene (reference sequence). The CDR3 nucleotides are TGTGCCAGTAGTATAGCGCAGACTTCGGCAGATACGCAGTTTTTT. This gives the protein CASSIAQTSADTQFF.

This clonotype was observed a handful of times. The chain uses TRBV7-9 and TRBJ2-1; D call uncertain. CDR1 is SEHNR and CDR2 is FQNEAQ in the germline V gene (reference sequence). The V end lost 6 bases, the J end lost 4 bases, and 16 bases lay between the germline ends. CDR3 length: 15 amino acids. The CDR3 sequence is CASRLPSSGYNEQFF. DNA for the CDR3: TGTGCCAGCAGATTACCCTCTTCGGGTTACAATGAGCAGTTCTTC.